The rows below give T cell receptor beta chains drawn from one sample of a study of T cells after yellow fever vaccination. TCRdb fed the 5' RACE reads into MiXCR, producing one record per CDR3 protein. Found here are about 260,000 distinct CDR3 sequences, about 5.2% of them singletons; the top ten hold around 3.5%. Source: CD4+ T cells sorted from PBMCs, taken on the day of the yellow fever booster vaccination. These receptor sequences come from a man aged 18 to 29 who received the YFV17D yellow fever vaccine. CDR3s include the opening cysteine and the closing phenylalanine or tryptophan. The order of the fields is clone size, V gene, J gene, D gene, CDR3 protein, CDR3 DNA. A D gene is named only where the DNA matches it firmly. Only some rows state a clone size, as once, few, many or a class for expanded clones.

abundance: few
v_gene: TRBV20-1
j_gene: TRBJ1-1
d_gene: .
CDR3aa: CSVPLSNTEAFF
CDR3nt: TGCAGTGTCCCCCTTTCGAACACTGAAGCTTTCTTT

abundance: few
v_gene: TRBV20-1
j_gene: TRBJ1-2
d_gene: TRBD1
CDR3aa: CSAAGTGGSPYGYTF
CDR3nt: TGCAGTGCCGCCGGGACAGGGGGCTCCCCCTATGGCTACACCTTC

abundance: few
v_gene: TRBV6-5
j_gene: TRBJ1-3
d_gene: .
CDR3aa: CASRRFGVISGNTIYF
CDR3nt: TGTGCCAGCAGAAGGTTCGGGGTTATCTCTGGAAACACCATATATTTT

abundance: .
v_gene: TRBV7-9
j_gene: TRBJ2-5
d_gene: .
CDR3aa: CASSPRLF
CDR3nt: TGTGCCAGCAGCCCGCGCCTCTTC

abundance: few
v_gene: TRBV7-2
j_gene: TRBJ1-3
d_gene: .
CDR3aa: CASSFTLHGNTIYF
CDR3nt: TGTGCCAGCAGCTTCACTCTCCATGGAAACACCATATATTTT

abundance: many
v_gene: TRBV10-3
j_gene: TRBJ2-7
d_gene: .
CDR3aa: CAIKGTVDAYEQYF
CDR3nt: TGTGCCATCAAAGGGACGGTCGACGCCTACGAGCAGTACTTC

abundance: .
v_gene: TRBV11-2
j_gene: TRBJ2-1
d_gene: TRBD1
CDR3aa: CASGQGTGAAFF
CDR3nt: TGTGCCAGCGGCCAGGGGACAGGGGCCGCTTTCTTC

abundance: few
v_gene: TRBV7-2
j_gene: TRBJ1-2
d_gene: TRBD1
CDR3aa: CASSLEDRGLDTF
CDR3nt: TGTGCCAGCAGCTTAGAGGACAGGGGGCTAGACACCTTC

abundance: many
v_gene: TRBV18
j_gene: TRBJ2-1
d_gene: TRBD2
CDR3aa: CASSPLSLLAGWYEQFF
CDR3nt: TGTGCCAGCTCACCACTGTCTCTGCTAGCGGGGTGGTATGAGCAGTTCTTC

abundance: few
v_gene: TRBV4-2
j_gene: TRBJ1-2
d_gene: .
CDR3aa: CASSPESAYRNGYTF
CDR3nt: TGTGCCAGCAGCCCCGAATCGGCCTACAGGAATGGCTACACCTTC

abundance: .
v_gene: TRBV12-3/TRBV12-4
j_gene: TRBJ1-2
d_gene: .
CDR3aa: CASSYDGVNGYTF
CDR3nt: TGTGCCAGCAGTTACGACGGGGTGAATGGCTACACCTTC

abundance: few
v_gene: TRBV12-3/TRBV12-4
j_gene: TRBJ2-5
d_gene: .
CDR3aa: CASSPSRDQSAQYF
CDR3nt: TGTGCCAGCAGTCCCAGCAGAGATCAGTCAGCCCAGTACTTC

abundance: many
v_gene: TRBV5-1
j_gene: TRBJ1-2
d_gene: .
CDR3aa: CASTEDGPYGYTF
CDR3nt: TGCGCCAGCACCGAGGACGGACCCTATGGCTACACCTTC

abundance: few
v_gene: TRBV6-5
j_gene: TRBJ2-5
d_gene: .
CDR3aa: CASSRGMGVGETQYF
CDR3nt: TGTGCCAGCAGTAGAGGGATGGGCGTCGGGGAGACCCAGTACTTC

abundance: many
v_gene: TRBV20-1
j_gene: TRBJ2-2
d_gene: TRBD2
CDR3aa: CSARGWLAGNTGELFF
CDR3nt: TGCAGTGCTAGAGGTTGGCTAGCGGGCAACACCGGGGAGCTGTTTTTT

abundance: few
v_gene: TRBV21-1
j_gene: TRBJ1-5
d_gene: .
CDR3aa: CASSKAQGGGCQPQHF
CDR3nt: TGTGCCAGCAGCAAAGCGCAGGGAGGGGGCTGTCAGCCCCAGCATTTT

abundance: .
v_gene: TRBV6-5
j_gene: TRBJ1-2
d_gene: .
CDR3aa: CASSSRGPTQGYTF
CDR3nt: TGTGCCAGCAGTTCCAGGGGCCCTACCCAGGGCTACACCTTC

abundance: .
v_gene: TRBV7-7
j_gene: TRBJ2-2
d_gene: .
CDR3aa: CASSLGQPNTGELFF
CDR3nt: TGTGCTAGCAGCTTAGGACAGCCGAACACCGGGGAGCTGTTTTTT

abundance: few
v_gene: TRBV9
j_gene: TRBJ1-1
d_gene: TRBD1
CDR3aa: CASSVVGDRPTEAFF
CDR3nt: TGTGCCAGCAGCGTAGTGGGGGACAGGCCCACTGAAGCTTTCTTT

abundance: few
v_gene: TRBV12-3/TRBV12-4
j_gene: TRBJ2-5
d_gene: TRBD2
CDR3aa: CASSYNLLAGFQETQYF
CDR3nt: TGTGCCAGCAGTTACAATCTGCTAGCGGGGTTTCAAGAGACCCAGTACTTC

abundance: few
v_gene: TRBV4-1
j_gene: TRBJ2-5
d_gene: TRBD2
CDR3aa: CASSQERISGGAGETQYF
CDR3nt: TGCGCCAGCAGCCAAGAACGGATTAGCGGGGGGGCTGGAGAGACCCAGTACTTC

abundance: .
v_gene: TRBV4-2
j_gene: TRBJ2-2
d_gene: .
CDR3aa: CASSQVRWGRDTGELFF
CDR3nt: TGTGCCAGCAGCCAAGTCCGGTGGGGACGGGACACCGGGGAGCTGTTTTTT

abundance: .
v_gene: TRBV5-1
j_gene: TRBJ1-2
d_gene: .
CDR3aa: CASSFQAQTDNYGYTF
CDR3nt: TGCGCCAGCAGCTTCCAGGCCCAGACGGATAACTATGGCTACACCTTC

abundance: many
v_gene: TRBV5-1
j_gene: TRBJ2-7
d_gene: .
CDR3aa: CASSLQGITYEQYF
CDR3nt: TGCGCCAGCAGCTTACAGGGTATCACCTACGAGCAGTACTTC

abundance: few
v_gene: TRBV12-3/TRBV12-4
j_gene: TRBJ1-1
d_gene: .
CDR3aa: CASSSSTRGTTEAFF
CDR3nt: TGTGCCAGCAGTTCATCGACCCGAGGGACCACTGAAGCTTTCTTT

abundance: .
v_gene: TRBV11-2
j_gene: TRBJ2-1
d_gene: .
CDR3aa: CASSLDILLVNEQFF
CDR3nt: TGTGCCAGCAGCTTAGATATCCTCCTCGTCAATGAGCAGTTCTTC

abundance: .
v_gene: TRBV5-1
j_gene: TRBJ2-3
d_gene: .
CDR3aa: CASSTYTDTQYF
CDR3nt: TGCGCCAGCAGCACCTACACAGATACGCAGTATTTT

abundance: few
v_gene: TRBV18
j_gene: TRBJ2-5
d_gene: .
CDR3aa: CASSRGSHSGSQETQYF
CDR3nt: TGTGCCAGCTCCCGCGGGTCCCACAGTGGGAGCCAAGAGACCCAGTACTTC

abundance: many
v_gene: TRBV5-1
j_gene: TRBJ2-5
d_gene: .
CDR3aa: CASSLASQWETQYF
CDR3nt: TGCGCCAGCAGCCTAGCGTCCCAGTGGGAGACCCAGTACTTC

abundance: many
v_gene: TRBV4-2
j_gene: TRBJ1-5
d_gene: TRBD1
CDR3aa: CASSQDIDREGNQPQHF
CDR3nt: TGTGCCAGCAGCCAAGACATTGACAGGGAGGGCAATCAGCCCCAGCATTTT

abundance: many
v_gene: TRBV5-1
j_gene: TRBJ1-5
d_gene: .
CDR3aa: CASSLGGTGQPQHF
CDR3nt: TGCGCCAGCAGCTTGGGGGGGACGGGGCAGCCCCAGCATTTT

abundance: once
v_gene: TRBV5-4
j_gene: TRBJ1-6
d_gene: .
CDR3aa: CASSREAGAGGQNSPLHF
CDR3nt: TGTGCCAGCAGCCGAGAGGCGGGCGCTGGGGGGCAGAATTCACCCCTCCACTTT

abundance: few
v_gene: TRBV6-2/TRBV6-3
j_gene: TRBJ1-2
d_gene: TRBD1
CDR3aa: CASSFVDRPLGYTF
CDR3nt: TGTGCCAGCAGTTTTGTGGACAGGCCCCTTGGCTACACCTTC

abundance: .
v_gene: TRBV11-2
j_gene: TRBJ1-4
d_gene: .
CDR3aa: CASSLVGRLVNEKLFF
CDR3nt: TGTGCCAGCAGCTTAGTAGGGAGACTAGTCAATGAAAAACTGTTTTTT

abundance: .
v_gene: TRBV18
j_gene: TRBJ1-1
d_gene: TRBD1
CDR3aa: CASSPDRGVNTEAFF
CDR3nt: TGTGCCAGCTCACCAGACAGGGGGGTGAACACTGAAGCTTTCTTT

abundance: many
v_gene: TRBV5-1
j_gene: TRBJ2-5
d_gene: .
CDR3aa: CASQEGAAETQYF
CDR3nt: TGCGCCAGTCAGGAGGGGGCGGCTGAGACCCAGTACTTC

abundance: many
v_gene: TRBV18
j_gene: TRBJ2-3
d_gene: .
CDR3aa: CASHAGTTDTQYF
CDR3nt: TGTGCCAGTCATGCCGGGACAACAGATACGCAGTATTTT

abundance: .
v_gene: TRBV12-3/TRBV12-4
j_gene: TRBJ1-1
d_gene: TRBD1
CDR3aa: CASIFRPGQGRAEAFF
CDR3nt: TGTGCCAGCATATTTCGCCCCGGACAGGGTCGGGCTGAAGCTTTCTTT

abundance: many
v_gene: TRBV20-1
j_gene: TRBJ2-3
d_gene: TRBD2
CDR3aa: CSARAAAGADTQYF
CDR3nt: TGCAGTGCTAGAGCGGCGGCGGGGGCAGATACGCAGTATTTT

abundance: few
v_gene: TRBV24-1
j_gene: TRBJ2-5
d_gene: TRBD1
CDR3aa: CATQSGTGRQETQYF
CDR3nt: TGTGCCACCCAATCCGGGACAGGACGACAAGAGACCCAGTACTTC

abundance: .
v_gene: TRBV7-2
j_gene: TRBJ2-5
d_gene: TRBD2
CDR3aa: CASSRQRGVRETQYF
CDR3nt: TGTGCCAGCAGTCGGCAGCGGGGGGTGAGGGAGACCCAGTACTTC